This T cell receptor (beta chain) is drawn from a study of T cells in Graves' hyperthyroidism and ophthalmopathy. RNA transcripts served as the template for amplifying TCR beta CDR3 regions. The study used the HTBI primer set for a first-round RT-PCR of the TCR CDR3. One entry per CDR3 protein results from TCRdb running MiXCR on the multiplex PCR reads. Found here are about 200,000 distinct CDR3 sequences, around a sixth of them singletons; the top ten hold roughly 49%. Patients aged 18 to 65 had newly diagnosed hyperthyroidism of under 2 months' duration. This clonotype has a handful of counts. The target antigen is unknown. The study's findings and limits: Most clonotypes that expanded in the thyroid above 0.001 also showed up in blood. A 13 V-J signature model discriminated ophthalmopathy versus stable hyperthyroidism.

What was sequenced was blood. This TCR was recovered from a woman in her forties or fifties with Graves' hyperthyroidism.

This chain's CDR3 is CASSQDQGRENTEAFF. The CDR3 nucleotides read TGTGCCAGCAGCCAAGATCAGGGCAGGGAGAACACTGAAGCTTTCTTT. The chain recombines TRBV14 with TRBJ1-1; possibly TRBD1 for D (5 bases). Trimming cost V 0 bases and J 1 base, with 12 bases left between them. The CDR3 contains 16 residues. Germline V lookup: CDR1 SGHDN, CDR2 FVKESK.